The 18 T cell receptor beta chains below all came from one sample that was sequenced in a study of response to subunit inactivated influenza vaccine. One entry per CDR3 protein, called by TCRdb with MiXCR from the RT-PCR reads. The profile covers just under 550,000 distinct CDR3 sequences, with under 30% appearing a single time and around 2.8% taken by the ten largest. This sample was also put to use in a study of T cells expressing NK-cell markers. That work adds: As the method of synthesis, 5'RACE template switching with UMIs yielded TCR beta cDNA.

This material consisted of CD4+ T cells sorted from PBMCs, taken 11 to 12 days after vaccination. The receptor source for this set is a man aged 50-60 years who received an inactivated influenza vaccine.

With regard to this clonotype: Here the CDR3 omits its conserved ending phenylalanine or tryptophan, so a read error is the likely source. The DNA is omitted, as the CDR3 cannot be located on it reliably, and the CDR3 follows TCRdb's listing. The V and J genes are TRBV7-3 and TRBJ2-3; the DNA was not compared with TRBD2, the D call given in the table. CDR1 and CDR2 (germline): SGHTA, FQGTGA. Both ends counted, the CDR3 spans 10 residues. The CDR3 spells CANSYEGGIV.

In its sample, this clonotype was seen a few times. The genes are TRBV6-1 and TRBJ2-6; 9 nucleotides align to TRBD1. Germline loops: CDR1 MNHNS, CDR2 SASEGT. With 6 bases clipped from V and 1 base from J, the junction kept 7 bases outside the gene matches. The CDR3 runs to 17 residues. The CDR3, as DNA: TGTGCCAGCAGGAGGGGGACAGGGATGTCTGGGGCCAACGTCCTGACTTTC. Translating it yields CASRRGTGMSGANVLTF.

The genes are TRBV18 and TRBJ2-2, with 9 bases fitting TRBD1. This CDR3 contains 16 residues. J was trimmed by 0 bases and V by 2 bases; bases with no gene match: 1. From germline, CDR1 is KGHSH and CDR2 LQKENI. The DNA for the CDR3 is TGTGCCAGCTCACCAGGGACAGGGACGAACACCGGGGAGCTGTTTTTT. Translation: CASSPGTGTNTGELFF. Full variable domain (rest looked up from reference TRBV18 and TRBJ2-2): NAGVMQNPRHLVRRRGQEARLRCSPMKGHSHVYWYRQLPEEGLKFMVYLQKENIIDESGMPKERFSAEFPKEGPSILRIQQVVRGDSAAYFCASSPGTGTNTGELFFGEGSRLTVL.

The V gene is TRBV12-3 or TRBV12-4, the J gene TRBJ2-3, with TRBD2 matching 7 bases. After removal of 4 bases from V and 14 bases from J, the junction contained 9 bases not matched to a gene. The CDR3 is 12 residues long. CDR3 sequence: CASSSTGTTRYF. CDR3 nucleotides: TGTGCCAGCAGTTCGACCGGGACTACCAGGTATTTT.

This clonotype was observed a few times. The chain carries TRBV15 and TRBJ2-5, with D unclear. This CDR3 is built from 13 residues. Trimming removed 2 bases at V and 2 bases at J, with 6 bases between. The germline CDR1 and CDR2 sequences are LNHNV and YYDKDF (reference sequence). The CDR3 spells CATSRRQQETQYF. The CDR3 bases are TGTGCCACCAGCAGAAGGCAGCAAGAGACCCAGTACTTC.

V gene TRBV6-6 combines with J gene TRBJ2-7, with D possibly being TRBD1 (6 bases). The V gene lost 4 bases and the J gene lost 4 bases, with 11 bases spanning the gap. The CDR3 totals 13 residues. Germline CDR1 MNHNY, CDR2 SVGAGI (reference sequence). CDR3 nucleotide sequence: TGTGCCAGCAGTTGGGACACCAATTACGAGCAGTACTTC. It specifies CASSWDTNYEQYF.

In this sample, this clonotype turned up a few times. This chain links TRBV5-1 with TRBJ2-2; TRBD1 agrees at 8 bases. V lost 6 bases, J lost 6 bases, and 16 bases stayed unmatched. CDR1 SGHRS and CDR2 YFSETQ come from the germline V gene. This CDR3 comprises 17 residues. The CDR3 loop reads CASTILRQGARSGELFF. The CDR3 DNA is TGCGCCAGCACCATCCTTCGGCAGGGGGCGCGATCCGGGGAGCTGTTTTTT.

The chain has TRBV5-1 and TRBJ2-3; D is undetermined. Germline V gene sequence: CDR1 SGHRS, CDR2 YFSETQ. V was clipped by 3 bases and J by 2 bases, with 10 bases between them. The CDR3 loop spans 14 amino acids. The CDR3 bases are TGCGCCAGCAGCTGGGGTTTACCCACAGATACGCAGTATTTT. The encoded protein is CASSWGLPTDTQYF.

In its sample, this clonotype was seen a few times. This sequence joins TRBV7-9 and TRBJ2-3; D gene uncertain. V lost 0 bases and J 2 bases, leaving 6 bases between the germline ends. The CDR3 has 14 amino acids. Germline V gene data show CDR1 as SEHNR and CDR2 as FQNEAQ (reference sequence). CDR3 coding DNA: TGTGCCAGCAGCTTAGCGTACACCACAGATACGCAGTATTTT. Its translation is CASSLAYTTDTQYF.

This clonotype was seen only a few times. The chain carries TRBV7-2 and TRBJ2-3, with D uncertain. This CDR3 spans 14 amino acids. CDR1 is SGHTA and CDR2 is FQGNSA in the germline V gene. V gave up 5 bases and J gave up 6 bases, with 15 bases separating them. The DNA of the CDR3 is TGTGCCAGCAGCGACTCCCCGGGCAGGGATACGCAGTATTTT. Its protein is CASSDSPGRDTQYF.

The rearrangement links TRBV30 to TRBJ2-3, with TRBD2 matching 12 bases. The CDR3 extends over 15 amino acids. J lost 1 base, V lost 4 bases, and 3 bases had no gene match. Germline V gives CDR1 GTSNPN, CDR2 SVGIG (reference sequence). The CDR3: CAWTSGRVGTDTQYF. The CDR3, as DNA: TGTGCCTGGACTAGCGGGAGGGTGGGCACAGATACGCAGTATTTT.

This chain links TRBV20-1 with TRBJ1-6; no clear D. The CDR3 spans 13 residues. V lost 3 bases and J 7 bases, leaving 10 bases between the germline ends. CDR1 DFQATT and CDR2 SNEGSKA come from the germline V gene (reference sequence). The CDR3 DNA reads TGCAGTGCTAGCCCAACTAGAAATTCACCCCTCCACTTT. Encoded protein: CSASPTRNSPLHF.

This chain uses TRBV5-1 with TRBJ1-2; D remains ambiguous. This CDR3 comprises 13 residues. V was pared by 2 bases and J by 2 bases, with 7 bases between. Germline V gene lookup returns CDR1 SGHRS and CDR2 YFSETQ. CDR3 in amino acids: CASSFDVNYGYTF. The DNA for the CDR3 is TGCGCCAGCAGCTTTGATGTAAACTATGGCTACACCTTC.

CDR3 region: CASSLAAGEAFF. The CDR3 region has the DNA TGTGCCAGCAGCTTAGCCGCAGGGGAAGCTTTCTTT. J is TRBJ1-1 and V is TRBV7-9, with a weak D call TRBD1 (5 bases). The CDR3 is made up of 12 amino acids. Germline V gives CDR1 SEHNR, CDR2 FQNEAQ (reference sequence). V shed 0 bases and J shed 8 bases, with 7 bases lying between them.

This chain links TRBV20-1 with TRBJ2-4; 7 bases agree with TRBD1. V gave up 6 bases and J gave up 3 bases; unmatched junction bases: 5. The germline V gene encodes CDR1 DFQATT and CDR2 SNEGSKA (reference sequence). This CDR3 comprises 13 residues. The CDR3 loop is CSASNRGKNIQYF. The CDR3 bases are TGCAGTGCCAGCAACAGGGGCAAAAACATTCAGTACTTC.

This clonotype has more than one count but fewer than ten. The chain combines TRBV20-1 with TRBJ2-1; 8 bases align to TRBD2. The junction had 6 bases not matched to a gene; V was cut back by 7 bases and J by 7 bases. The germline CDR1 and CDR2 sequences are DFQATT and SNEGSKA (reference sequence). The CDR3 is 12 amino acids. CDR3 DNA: TGCAGTGGAGCGGGAGATTTGAATGAGCAGTTCTTC. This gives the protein CSGAGDLNEQFF.

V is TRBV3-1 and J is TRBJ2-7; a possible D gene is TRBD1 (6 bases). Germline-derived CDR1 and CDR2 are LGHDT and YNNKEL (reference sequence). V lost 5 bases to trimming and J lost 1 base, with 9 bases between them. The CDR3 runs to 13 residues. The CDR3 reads CASSARGSYEQYF. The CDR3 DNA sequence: TGTGCCAGCAGCGCCAGGGGTTCCTACGAGCAGTACTTC.

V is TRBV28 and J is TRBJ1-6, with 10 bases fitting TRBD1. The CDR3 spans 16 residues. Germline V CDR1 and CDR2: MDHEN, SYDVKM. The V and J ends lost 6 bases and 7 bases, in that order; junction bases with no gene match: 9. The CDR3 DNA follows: TGTGCCAGCAGGCCGGGGACAGGGGTAGGGAATTCACCCCTCCACTTT. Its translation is CASRPGTGVGNSPLHF.